This TCR beta chain was captured in a study of cytomegalovirus exposure and HLA in healthy donors. Study findings and constraints: Most of the CMV-associated TCR beta chains (in a later analysis) appeared to be HLA-restricted. The study flagged 150 to 200 TCR beta chains as cytomegalovirus-associated. Information on immune exposure was restricted to one variable (CMV serostatus).

V lost 7 bases and J 7 bases, leaving 14 bases between the germline ends. The CDR3 sequence is 12 residues long. Germline V gene data show CDR1 as SNHLY and CDR2 as FYNNEI. Remarks on this clone: Its antigen is undetermined.

PCR amplification relied on 60 Vbeta primers (plus 13 Jbeta primers). Assay used: immunoSEQ multiplex PCR; TCRdb lists only in-frame clones, some missing. The table shows some 220,000 clones, with 78% occurring only once. The sequence derives from a boy aged 5-17 years in good health and CMV-seronegative. The sample consisted of PBMCs. This chain links TRBV2 with TRBJ2-7; no definite D call. The CDR3 DNA follows: TGTGCCAGCACCATCGCGGTCGGGGAGCAGTACTTC. It specifies CASTIAVGEQYF.